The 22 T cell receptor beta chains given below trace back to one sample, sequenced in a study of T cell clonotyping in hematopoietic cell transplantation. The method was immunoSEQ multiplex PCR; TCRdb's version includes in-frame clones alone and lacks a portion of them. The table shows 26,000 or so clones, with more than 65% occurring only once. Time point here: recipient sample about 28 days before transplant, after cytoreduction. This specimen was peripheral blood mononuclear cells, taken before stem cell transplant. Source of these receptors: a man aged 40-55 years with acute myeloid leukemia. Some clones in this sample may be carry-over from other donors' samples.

Written as DNA, the CDR3 is TGCAGTCTTAAATCTGGAAACACCATATATTTT. It codes for CSLKSGNTIYF. The chain is built from TRBV29-1 and TRBJ1-3, with D hard to call. The germline V gene has CDR1 SQVTM and CDR2 ANQGSEA. CDR3 length equals 11 residues.

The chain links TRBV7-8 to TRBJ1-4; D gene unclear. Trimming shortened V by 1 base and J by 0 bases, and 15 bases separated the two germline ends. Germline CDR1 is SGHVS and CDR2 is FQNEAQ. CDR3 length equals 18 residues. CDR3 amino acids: CASSLEPGVFATNEKLFF. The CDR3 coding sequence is TGTGCCAGCAGCTTAGAACCGGGCGTCTTCGCAACTAATGAAAAACTGTTTTTT. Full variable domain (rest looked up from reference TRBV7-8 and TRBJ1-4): GAGVSQSPRYKVAKRGQDVALRCDPISGHVSLFWYQQALGQGPEFLTYFQNEAQLDKSGLPSDRFFAERPEGSVSTLKIQRTQQEDSAVYLCASSLEPGVFATNEKLFFGSGTQLSVL.

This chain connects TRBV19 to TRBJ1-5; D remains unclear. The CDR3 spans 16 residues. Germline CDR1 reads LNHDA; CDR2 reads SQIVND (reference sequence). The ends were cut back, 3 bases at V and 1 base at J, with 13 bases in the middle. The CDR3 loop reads CASSISATSSNQPQHF. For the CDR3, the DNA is TGTGCCAGTAGTATTTCGGCAACTTCCAGCAATCAGCCCCAGCATTTT.

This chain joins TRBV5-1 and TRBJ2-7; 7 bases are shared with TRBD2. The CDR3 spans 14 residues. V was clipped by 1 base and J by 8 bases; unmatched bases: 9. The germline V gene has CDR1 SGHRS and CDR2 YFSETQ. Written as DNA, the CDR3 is TGCGCCAGCAGCTTGTCCCTAGCGGAGGGAAAGCAGTACTTC. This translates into CASSLSLAEGKQYF.

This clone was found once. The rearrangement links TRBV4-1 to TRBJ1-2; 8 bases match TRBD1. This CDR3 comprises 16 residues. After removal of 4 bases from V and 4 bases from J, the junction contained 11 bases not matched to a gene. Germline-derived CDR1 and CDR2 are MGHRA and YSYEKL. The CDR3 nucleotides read TGCGCCAGCAGCCCTGGACAGGGAGCGACTGGCTATGGCTACACCTTC. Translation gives CASSPGQGATGYGYTF.

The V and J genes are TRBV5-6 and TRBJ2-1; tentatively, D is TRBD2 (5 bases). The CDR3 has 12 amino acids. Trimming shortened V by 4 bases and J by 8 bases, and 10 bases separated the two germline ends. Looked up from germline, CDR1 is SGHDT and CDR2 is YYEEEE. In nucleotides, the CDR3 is TGTGCCAGCAGCCTAACGGACTATGAGCAGTTCTTC. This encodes CASSLTDYEQFF.

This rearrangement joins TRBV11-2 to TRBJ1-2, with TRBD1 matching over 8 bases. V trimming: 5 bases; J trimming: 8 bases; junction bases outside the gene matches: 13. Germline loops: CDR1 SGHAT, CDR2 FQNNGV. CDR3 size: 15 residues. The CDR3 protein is CASSVGDRRRGGYTF. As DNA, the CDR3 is TGTGCCAGCAGCGTTGGGGACAGGCGGAGAGGGGGCTACACCTTC.

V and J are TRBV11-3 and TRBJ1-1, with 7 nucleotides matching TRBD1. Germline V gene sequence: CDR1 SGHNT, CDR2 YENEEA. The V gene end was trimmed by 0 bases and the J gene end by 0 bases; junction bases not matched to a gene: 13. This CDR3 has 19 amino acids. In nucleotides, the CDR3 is TGTGCCAGCAGCTTAGAACAGGGGAACACCCTGAATATGAACACTGAAGCTTTCTTT. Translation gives CASSLEQGNTLNMNTEAFF.

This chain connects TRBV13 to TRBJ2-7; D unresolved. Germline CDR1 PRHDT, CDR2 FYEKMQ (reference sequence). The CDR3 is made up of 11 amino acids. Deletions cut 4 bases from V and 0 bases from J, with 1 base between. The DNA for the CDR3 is TGTGCCAGCAGCTCCTCCTACGAGCAGTACTTC. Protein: CASSSSYEQYF. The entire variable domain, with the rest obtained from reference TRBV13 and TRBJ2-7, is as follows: AAGVIQSPRHLIKEKRETATLKCYPIPRHDTVYWYQQGPGQDPQFLISFYEKMQSDKGSIPDRFSAQQFSDYHSELNMSSLELGDSALYFCASSSSYEQYFGPGTRLTVT.

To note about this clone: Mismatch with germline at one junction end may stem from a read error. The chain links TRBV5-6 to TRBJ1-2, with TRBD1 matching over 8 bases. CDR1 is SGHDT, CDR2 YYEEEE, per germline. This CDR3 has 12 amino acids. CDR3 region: CASSRGTGVSPF. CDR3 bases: TGTGCCAGCAGCCGAGGGACAGGAGTTTCCCCCTTC.

The CDR3 nucleotides are TGTGCCAGCAGTTACGAGTCCAGCACAGATACGCAGTATTTT. It specifies CASSYESSTDTQYF. The V and J genes are TRBV6-5 and TRBJ2-3; D is uncertain. With 2 bases removed from V and 0 bases from J, the gap between germline ends came to 6 bases. Germline assignment: CDR1 MNHEY and CDR2 SVGAGI. This CDR3 has 14 amino acids.

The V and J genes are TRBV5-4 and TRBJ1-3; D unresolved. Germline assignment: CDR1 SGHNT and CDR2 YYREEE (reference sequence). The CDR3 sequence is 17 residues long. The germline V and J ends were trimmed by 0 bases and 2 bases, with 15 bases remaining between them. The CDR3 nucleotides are TGTGCCAGCAGCTTGGGAGGAGCAGGAGGGACTGGAAACACCATATATTTT. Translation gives CASSLGGAGGTGNTIYF.

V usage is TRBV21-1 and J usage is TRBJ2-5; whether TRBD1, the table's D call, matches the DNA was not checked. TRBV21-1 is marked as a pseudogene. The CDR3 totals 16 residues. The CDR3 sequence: CASSKDGGQAEETQYF. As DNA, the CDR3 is TGTGCCAGCAGCAAAGACGGGGGACAGGCCGAAGAGACCCAGTACTTC.

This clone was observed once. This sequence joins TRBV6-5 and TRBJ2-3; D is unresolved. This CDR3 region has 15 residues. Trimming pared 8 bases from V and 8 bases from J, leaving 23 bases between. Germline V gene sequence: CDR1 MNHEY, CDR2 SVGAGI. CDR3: CASGTTSDLKSTQYF. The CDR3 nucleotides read TGTGCCAGCGGCACGACTTCCGACCTTAAATCTACGCAGTATTTT.

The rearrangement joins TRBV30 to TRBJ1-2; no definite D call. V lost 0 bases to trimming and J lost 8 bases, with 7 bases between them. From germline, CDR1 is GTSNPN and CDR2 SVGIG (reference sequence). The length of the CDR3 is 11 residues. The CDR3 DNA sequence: TGTGCCTGGAGTGTTTCCAAAGGCTACACCTTC. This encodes CAWSVSKGYTF.

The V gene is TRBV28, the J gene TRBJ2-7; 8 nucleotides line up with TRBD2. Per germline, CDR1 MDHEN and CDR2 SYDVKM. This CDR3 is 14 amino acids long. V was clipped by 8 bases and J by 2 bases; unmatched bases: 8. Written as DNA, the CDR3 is TGTGCCAGCGGGGCCCCGGGGGGGGCCTACGAGCAGTACTTC. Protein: CASGAPGGAYEQYF.

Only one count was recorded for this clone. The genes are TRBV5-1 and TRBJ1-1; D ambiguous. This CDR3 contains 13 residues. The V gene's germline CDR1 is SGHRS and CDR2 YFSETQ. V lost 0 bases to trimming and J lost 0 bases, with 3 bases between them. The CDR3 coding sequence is TGCGCCAGCAGCTTGGACTTGAACACTGAAGCTTTCTTT. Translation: CASSLDLNTEAFF.

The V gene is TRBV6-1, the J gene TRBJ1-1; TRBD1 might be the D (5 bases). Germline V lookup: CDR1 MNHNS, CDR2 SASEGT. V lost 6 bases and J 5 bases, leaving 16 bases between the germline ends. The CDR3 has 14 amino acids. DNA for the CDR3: TGTGCCAGCAGACTACAGGTTACGTGGACTGAAGCTTTCTTT. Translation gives CASRLQVTWTEAFF.

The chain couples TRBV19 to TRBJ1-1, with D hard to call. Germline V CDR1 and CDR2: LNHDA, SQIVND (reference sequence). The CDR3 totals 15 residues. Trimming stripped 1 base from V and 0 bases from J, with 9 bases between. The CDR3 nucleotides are TGTGCCAGTAGTATAGCCTCAATAGTGAACACTGAAGCTTTCTTT. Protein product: CASSIASIVNTEAFF.

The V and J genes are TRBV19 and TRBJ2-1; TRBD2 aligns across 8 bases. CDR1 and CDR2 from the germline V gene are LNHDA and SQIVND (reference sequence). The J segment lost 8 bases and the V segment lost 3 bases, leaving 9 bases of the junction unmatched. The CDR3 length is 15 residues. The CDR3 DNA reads TGTGCCAGTAGTATCAAGAGCGGGGGATTATATGAGCAGTTCTTC. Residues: CASSIKSGGLYEQFF.

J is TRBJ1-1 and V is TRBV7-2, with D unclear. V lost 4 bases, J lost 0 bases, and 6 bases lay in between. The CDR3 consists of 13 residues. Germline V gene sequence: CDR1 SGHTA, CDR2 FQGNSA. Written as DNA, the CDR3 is TGTGCCAGCAGCTCTGGGCTGAACACTGAAGCTTTCTTT. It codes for CASSSGLNTEAFF.

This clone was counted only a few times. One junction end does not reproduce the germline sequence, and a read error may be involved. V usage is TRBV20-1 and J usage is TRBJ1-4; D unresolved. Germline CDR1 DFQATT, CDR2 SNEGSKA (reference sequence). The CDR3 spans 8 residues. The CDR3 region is CSASESHF. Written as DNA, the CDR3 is TGCAGTGCTAGCGAGTCCCATTTT.